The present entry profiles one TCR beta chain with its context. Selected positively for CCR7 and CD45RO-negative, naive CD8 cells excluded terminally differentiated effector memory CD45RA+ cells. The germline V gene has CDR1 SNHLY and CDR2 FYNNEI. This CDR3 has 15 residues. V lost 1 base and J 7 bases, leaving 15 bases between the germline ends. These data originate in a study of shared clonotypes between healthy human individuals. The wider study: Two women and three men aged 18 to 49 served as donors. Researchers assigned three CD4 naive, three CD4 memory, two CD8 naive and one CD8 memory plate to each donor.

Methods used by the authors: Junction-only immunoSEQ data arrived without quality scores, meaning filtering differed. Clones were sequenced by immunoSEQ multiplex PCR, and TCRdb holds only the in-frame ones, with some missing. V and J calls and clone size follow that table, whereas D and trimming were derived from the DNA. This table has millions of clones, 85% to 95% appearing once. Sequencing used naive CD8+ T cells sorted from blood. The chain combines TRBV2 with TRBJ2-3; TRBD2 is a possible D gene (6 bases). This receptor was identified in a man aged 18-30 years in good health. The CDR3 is CASSEGTTPTYTQYF. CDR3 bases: TGTGCCAGCAGTGAAGGGACTACGCCGACTTATACGCAGTATTTT.